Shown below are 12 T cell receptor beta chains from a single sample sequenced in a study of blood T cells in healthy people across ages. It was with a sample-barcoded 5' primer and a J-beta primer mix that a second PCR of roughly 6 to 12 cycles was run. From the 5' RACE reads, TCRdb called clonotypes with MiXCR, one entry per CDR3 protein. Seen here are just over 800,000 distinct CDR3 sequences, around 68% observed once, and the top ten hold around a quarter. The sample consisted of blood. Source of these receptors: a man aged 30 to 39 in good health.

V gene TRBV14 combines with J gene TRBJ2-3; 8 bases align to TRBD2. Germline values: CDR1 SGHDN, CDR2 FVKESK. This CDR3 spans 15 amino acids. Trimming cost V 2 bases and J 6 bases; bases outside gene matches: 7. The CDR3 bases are TGTGCCAGCAGCCAAACGAGCGGGGGTTATGATACGCAGTATTTT. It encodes CASSQTSGGYDTQYF.

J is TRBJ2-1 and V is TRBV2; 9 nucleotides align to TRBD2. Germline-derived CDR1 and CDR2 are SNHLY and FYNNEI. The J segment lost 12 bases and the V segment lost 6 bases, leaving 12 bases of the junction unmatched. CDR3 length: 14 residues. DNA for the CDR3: TGTGCCAGCAGGATTAGCGGGGGCCAAGAGAGGCAGTTCTTC. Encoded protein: CASRISGGQERQFF.

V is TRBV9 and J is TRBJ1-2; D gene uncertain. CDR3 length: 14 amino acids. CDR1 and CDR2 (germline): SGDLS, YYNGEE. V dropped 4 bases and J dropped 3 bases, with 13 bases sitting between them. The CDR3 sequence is CASSRGRLDYGYTF. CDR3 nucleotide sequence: TGTGCCAGCAGCAGAGGGAGGCTTGACTATGGCTACACCTTC.

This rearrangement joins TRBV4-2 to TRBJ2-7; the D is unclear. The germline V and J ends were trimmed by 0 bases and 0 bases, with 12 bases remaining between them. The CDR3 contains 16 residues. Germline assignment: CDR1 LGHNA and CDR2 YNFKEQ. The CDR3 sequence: CASSQENTVSSYEQYF. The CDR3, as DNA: TGTGCCAGCAGCCAAGAAAACACAGTAAGCTCCTACGAGCAGTACTTC.

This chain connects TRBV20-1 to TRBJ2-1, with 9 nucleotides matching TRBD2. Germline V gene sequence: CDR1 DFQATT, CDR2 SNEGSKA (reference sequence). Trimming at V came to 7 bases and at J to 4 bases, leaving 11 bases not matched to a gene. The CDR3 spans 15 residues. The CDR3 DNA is TGCAGTGGTCTAGCCCGGACTAGCGAGTACAATGAGCAGTTCTTC. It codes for CSGLARTSEYNEQFF.

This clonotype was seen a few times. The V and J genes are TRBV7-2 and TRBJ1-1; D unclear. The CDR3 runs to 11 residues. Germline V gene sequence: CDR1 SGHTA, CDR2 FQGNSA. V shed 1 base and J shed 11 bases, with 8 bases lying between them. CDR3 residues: CASSLVIGAFF. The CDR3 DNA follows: TGTGCCAGCAGCTTAGTAATAGGCGCTTTCTTT.

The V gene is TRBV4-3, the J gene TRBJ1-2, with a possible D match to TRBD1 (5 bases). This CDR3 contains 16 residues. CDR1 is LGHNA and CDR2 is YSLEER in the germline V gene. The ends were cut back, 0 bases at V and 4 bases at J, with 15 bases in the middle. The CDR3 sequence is CASSQDGQGQAYGYTF. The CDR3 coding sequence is TGCGCCAGCAGCCAAGATGGACAAGGGCAGGCCTATGGCTACACCTTC.

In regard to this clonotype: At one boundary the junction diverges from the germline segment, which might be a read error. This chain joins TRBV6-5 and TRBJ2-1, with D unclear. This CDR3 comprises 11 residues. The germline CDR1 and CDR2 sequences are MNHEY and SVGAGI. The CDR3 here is CAEVLRNEQFF. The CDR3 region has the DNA TGCGCTGAGGTTCTACGCAATGAGCAGTTCTTC.

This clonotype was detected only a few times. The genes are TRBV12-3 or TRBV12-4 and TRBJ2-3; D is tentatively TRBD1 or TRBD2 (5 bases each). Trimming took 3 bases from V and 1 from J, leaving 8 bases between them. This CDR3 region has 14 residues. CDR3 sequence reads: CASSFGTGTDTQYF. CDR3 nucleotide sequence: TGTGCCAGCAGTTTCGGGACCGGCACAGATACGCAGTATTTT.

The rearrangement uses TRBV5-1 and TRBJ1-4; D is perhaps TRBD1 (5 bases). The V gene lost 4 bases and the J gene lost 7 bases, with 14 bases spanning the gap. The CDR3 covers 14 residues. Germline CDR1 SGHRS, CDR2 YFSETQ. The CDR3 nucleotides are TGCGCCAGCAGCACTACGGGACGCACTGAAAAACTGTTTTTT. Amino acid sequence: CASSTTGRTEKLFF.

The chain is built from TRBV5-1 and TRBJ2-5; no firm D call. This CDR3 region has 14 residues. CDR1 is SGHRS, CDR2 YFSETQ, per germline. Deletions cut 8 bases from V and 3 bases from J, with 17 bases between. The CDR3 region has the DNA TGCGCCAGTGGCGAATCAGTCGGAAAAGAGACCCAGTACTTC. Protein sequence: CASGESVGKETQYF.

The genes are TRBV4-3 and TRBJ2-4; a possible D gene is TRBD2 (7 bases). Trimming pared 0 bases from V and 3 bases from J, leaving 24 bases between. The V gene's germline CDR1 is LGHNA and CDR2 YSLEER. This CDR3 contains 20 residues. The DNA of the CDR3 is TGCGCCAGCAGCCAAGATGCAGTTTGGGGGGGGGCCCGTCGCAAAAACATTCAGTACTTC. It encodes CASSQDAVWGGARRKNIQYF.